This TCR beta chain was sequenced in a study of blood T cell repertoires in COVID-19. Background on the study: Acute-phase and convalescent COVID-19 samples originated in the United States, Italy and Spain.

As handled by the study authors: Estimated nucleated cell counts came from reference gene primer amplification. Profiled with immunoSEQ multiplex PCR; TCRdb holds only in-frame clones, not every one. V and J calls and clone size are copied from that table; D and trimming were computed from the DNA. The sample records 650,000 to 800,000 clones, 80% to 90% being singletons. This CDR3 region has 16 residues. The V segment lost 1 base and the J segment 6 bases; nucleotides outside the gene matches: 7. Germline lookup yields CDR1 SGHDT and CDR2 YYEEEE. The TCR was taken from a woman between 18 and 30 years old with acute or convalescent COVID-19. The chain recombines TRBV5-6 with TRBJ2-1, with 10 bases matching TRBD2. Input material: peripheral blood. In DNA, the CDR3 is TGTGCCAGCAGCTTGAGAGCGGGGGGGCCCGTCAATGAGCAGTTCTTC. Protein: CASSLRAGGPVNEQFF.